A selection of T cell receptor beta chains follows, all from one sample in a study of technical replicates of blood from several donors. This table comes from immunoSEQ multiplex PCR, and its TCRdb copy is limited to in-frame clones, with some not included. The sample records about 100,000 clones, just under 95% being singletons. Sequenced input: T cells isolated from PBMCs. These TCRs come from a human donor in good health. Each CDR3 is given without its conserved first and last residue. Not every row has a clone size; where given, it reads once, few, many or a size class.

size	V	J	CDR3
.	TRBV7-9	TRBJ2-7	ASSWVGGTGVEQY
.	TRBV5-1	TRBJ1-1	ASSNTGNTEAF
.	TRBV15	TRBJ2-1	ATGTSPYNEQF
.	TRBV11-2	TRBJ2-3	ASSLGGEDTQY
.	TRBV7-2	TRBJ2-1	ASSLALAGGLPNEQF
.	TRBV27	TRBJ2-2	ASRGLAGDTGELF
.	TRBV4-1	TRBJ2-6	ASKGGSAGGPGANVLT
.	TRBV5-4	TRBJ2-5	ASSPGLAGETQY
.	TRBV7-9	TRBJ2-1	ASSLGNRAIYNEQF
.	TRBV19	TRBJ2-7	ASSPGTGFNEQY
once	TRBV6-1	TRBJ2-3	ATQDLGGTDTQY
.	TRBV11-3	TRBJ2-2	ASSSAAWLRGGSGELF
.	TRBV7-9	TRBJ2-7	ASSLLAGAEQY
.	TRBV4-1	TRBJ1-3	ASSQHRRGENTIY
.	TRBV4-1	TRBJ2-1	ASSQEGGGTEQF
.	TRBV5-1	TRBJ2-1	ASSLVASGDVGNEQF
.	TRBV6-6	TRBJ2-1	ASREMGRWGTNEQF
.	TRBV4-1	TRBJ1-6	ASSQPVRPLDQGPLH
once	TRBV5-1	TRBJ1-1	ASSLGGNTEAF
.	TRBV5-1	TRBJ1-4	ASSLGGESEKLF
.	TRBV4-1	TRBJ2-3	ASSQERLPKDTQY
.	TRBV18	TRBJ1-1	ASSAADRVLNTEAF
once	TRBV4-1	TRBJ2-5	ASSHYDSLLETQY
.	TRBV29-1	TRBJ2-1	SVVVGGLAERSSYNEQF
.	TRBV19	TRBJ1-1	ASSIQGDTEAF
.	TRBV4-1	TRBJ2-1	ASSLPGTGFEQF
.	TRBV7-9	TRBJ2-1	ASSHGTGINEQF
.	TRBV19	TRBJ2-1	ASSIEGGAIYNEQF
.	TRBV6-5	TRBJ1-2	ASSYTDRVSYGYT
.	TRBV4-2	TRBJ2-1	ASRERGSDEQF